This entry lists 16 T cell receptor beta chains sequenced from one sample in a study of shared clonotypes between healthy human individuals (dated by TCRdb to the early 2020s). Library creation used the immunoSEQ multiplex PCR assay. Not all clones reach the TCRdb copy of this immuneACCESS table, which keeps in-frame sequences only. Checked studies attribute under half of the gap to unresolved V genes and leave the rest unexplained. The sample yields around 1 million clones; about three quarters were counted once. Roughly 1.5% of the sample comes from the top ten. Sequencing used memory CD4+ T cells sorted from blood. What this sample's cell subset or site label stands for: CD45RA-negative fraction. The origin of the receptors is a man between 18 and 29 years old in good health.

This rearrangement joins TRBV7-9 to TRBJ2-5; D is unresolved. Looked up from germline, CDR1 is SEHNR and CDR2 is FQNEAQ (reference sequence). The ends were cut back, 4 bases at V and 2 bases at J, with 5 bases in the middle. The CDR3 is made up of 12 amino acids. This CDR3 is CASSSGQETQYF. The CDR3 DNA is TGTGCCAGCAGCTCCGGACAAGAGACCCAGTACTTC.

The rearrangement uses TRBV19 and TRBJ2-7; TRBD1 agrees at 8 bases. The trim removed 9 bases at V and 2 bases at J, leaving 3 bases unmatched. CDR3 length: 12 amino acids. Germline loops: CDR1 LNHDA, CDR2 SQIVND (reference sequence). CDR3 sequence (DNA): TGTGCCAGCCGGGACAGGCCCTACGAGCAGTACTTC. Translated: CASRDRPYEQYF.

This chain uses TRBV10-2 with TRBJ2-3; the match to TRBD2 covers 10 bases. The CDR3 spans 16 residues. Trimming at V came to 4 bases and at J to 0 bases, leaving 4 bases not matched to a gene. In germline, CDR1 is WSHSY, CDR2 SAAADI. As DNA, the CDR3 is TGCGCCAGCAGTGGGCCGACTAGCGGGAGCACAGATACGCAGTATTTT. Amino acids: CASSGPTSGSTDTQYF.

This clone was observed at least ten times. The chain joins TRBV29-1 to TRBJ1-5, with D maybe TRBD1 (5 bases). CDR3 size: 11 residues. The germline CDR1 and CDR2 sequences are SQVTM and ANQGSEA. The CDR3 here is CPSEGRPPQHF. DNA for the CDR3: TGCCCCTCAGAGGGACGGCCGCCCCAGCATTTT.

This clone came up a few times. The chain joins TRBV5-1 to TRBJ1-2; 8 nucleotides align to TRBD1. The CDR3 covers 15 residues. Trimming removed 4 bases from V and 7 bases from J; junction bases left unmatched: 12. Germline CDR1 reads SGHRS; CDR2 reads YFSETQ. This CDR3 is CASSVSPQGAGGYTF. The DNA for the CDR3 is TGCGCCAGCAGCGTTTCGCCCCAGGGGGCTGGTGGCTACACCTTC. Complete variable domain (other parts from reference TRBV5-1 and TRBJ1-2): KAGVTQTPRYLIKTRGQQVTLSCSPISGHRSVSWYQQTPGQGLQFLFEYFSETQRNKGNFPGRFSGRQFSNSRSEMNVSTLELGDSALYLCASSVSPQGAGGYTFGSGTRLTVV.

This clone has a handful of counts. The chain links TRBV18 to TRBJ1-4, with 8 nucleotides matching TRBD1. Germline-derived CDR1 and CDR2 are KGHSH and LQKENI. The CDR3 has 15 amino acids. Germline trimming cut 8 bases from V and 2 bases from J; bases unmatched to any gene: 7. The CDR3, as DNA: TGTGCCAGCACCCAACGACAGGGGACTAATGAAAAACTGTTTTTT. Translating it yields CASTQRQGTNEKLFF.

This chain's CDR3 is CASSTSGARTDTQYF. DNA of the CDR3: TGTGCCAGCAGCACAAGCGGTGCCCGCACAGATACGCAGTATTTT. The rearrangement links TRBV11-2 to TRBJ2-3; tentatively, D is TRBD2 (5 bases). This CDR3 region has 15 residues. The germline gives CDR1 SGHAT, CDR2 FQNNGV. The V end was cut by 5 bases, the J end by 1 base, with 13 bases between. Variable domain in full (rest from reference TRBV11-2 and TRBJ2-3): EAGVAQSPRYKIIEKRQSVAFWCNPISGHATLYWYQQILGQGPKLLIQFQNNGVVDDSQLPKDRFSAERLKGVDSTLKIQPAKLEDSAVYLCASSTSGARTDTQYFGPGTRLTVL.

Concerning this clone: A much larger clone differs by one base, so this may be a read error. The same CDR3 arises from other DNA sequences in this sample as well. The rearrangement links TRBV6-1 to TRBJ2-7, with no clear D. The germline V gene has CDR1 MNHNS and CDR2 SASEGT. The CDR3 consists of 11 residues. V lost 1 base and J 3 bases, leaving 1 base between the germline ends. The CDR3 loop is CASSEGYEQYF. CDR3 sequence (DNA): TGTGCCAGCAGTGAAGGCTACGAGCAGTACTTC.

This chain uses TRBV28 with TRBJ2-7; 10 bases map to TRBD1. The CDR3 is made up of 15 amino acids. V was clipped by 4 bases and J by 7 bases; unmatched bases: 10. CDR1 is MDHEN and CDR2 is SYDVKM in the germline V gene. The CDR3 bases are TGTGCCAGCAGTTCCCGACAGGGGGCCTTGAGTGAGCAGTACTTC. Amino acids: CASSSRQGALSEQYF. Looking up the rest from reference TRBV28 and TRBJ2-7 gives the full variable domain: DVKVTQSSRYLVKRTGEKVFLECVQDMDHENMFWYRQDPGLGLRLIYFSYDVKMKEKGDIPEGYSVSREKKERFSLILESASTNQTSMYLCASSSRQGALSEQYFGPGTRLTVT.

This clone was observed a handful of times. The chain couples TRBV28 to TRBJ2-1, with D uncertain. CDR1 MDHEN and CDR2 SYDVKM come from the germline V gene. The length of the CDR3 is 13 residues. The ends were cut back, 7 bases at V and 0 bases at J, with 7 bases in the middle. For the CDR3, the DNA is TGTGCCAGCAAGGAGAGCTCCTACAATGAGCAGTTCTTC. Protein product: CASKESSYNEQFF.

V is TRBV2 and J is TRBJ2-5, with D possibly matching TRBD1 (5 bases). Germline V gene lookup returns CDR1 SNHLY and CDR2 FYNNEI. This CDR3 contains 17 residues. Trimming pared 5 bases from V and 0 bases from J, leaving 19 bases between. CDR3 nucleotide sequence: TGTGCCAGCAGTACGAGGTTGGCCAGGGCGGACCAAGAGACCCAGTACTTC. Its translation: CASSTRLARADQETQYF.

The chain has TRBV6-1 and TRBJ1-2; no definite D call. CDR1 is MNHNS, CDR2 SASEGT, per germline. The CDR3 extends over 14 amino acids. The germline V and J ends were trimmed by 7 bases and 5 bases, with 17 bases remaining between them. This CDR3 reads CASTEEAGGYGYTF. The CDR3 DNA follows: TGTGCCAGCACCGAGGAGGCAGGCGGGTATGGCTACACCTTC.

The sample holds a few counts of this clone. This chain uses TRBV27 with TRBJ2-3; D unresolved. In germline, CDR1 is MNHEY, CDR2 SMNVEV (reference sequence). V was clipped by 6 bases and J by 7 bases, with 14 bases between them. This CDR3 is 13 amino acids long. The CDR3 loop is CASSQLSSYTQYF. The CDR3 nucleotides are TGTGCCAGCAGCCAACTAAGTAGTTATACGCAGTATTTT.

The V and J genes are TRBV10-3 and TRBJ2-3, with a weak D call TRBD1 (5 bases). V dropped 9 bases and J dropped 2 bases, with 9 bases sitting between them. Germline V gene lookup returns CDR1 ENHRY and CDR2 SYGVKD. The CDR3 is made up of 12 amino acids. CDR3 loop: CAIGHDTDTQYF. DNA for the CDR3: TGTGCCATTGGACACGACACAGATACGCAGTATTTT.

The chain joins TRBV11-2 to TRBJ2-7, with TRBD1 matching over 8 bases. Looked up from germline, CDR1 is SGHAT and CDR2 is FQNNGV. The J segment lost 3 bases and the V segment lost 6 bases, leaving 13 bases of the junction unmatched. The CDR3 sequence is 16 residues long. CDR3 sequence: CASRRSGQGAVYEQYF. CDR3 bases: TGTGCCAGCAGACGTAGCGGTCAGGGGGCCGTCTACGAGCAGTACTTC.

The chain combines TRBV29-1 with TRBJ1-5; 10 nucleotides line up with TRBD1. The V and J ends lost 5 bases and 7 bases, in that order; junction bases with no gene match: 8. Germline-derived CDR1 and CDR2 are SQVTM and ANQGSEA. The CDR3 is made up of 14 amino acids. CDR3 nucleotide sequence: TGCAGCGTTTCAGCCGGGACAGGGGACCAGCCCCAGCATTTT. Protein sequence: CSVSAGTGDQPQHF.